The 20 T cell receptor beta chains in this list originate from one sample, sequenced in a study of CD8+CD57+ T cells in acquired aplastic anemia. Using genomic DNA as the template, TCR beta VDJ and CDR3 profiling was carried out. TCRdb re-called the reads through MiXCR, storing one row per CDR3 protein. The table lists approximately 130,000 distinct CDR3 sequences, about 40% of them singletons. All patients picked for sequencing had shown, by flow cytometry, an expansion of CD8+CD57+ cells. Sequencing was performed on sorted CD4+, CD8+, or CD8+CD57+ T cells (not recorded which) from PBMCs. All receptors come from a human donor with aplastic anemia.

This clonotype was counted only a few times. The V gene is TRBV6-1, the J gene TRBJ1-4, with D possibly being TRBD1 (5 bases). Germline lookup yields CDR1 MNHNS and CDR2 SASEGT. The CDR3 covers 15 residues. V was clipped by 5 bases and J by 2 bases, with 12 bases between them. The CDR3 nucleotides read TGTGCCAGCAGTCCGAGGTGGGGGACTAATGAAAAACTGTTTTTT. Translated, it gives CASSPRWGTNEKLFF.

The chain is built from TRBV19 and TRBJ2-5, with TRBD2 matching over 7 bases. From germline, CDR1 is LNHDA and CDR2 SQIVND (reference sequence). CDR3 length: 15 amino acids. The V gene end was trimmed by 4 bases and the J gene end by 3 bases; junction bases not matched to a gene: 8. In DNA form, the CDR3 reads TGTGCCAGTAGTACCTTCGGGGGGAGGGAAGAGACCCAGTACTTC. Its translation: CASSTFGGREETQYF.

This clonotype was counted many times. The J gene is TRBJ1-1, the V gene TRBV14, with D possibly TRBD1 on 6 matching bases. V was shortened by 4 bases and J by 2 bases, with 14 bases between the two germline ends. The V gene's germline CDR1 is SGHDN and CDR2 FVKESK. This CDR3 has 15 residues. Here the CDR3 reads CASSRITGRNTEAFF. As DNA, the CDR3 is TGTGCCAGCAGCCGAATCACAGGGAGAAACACTGAAGCTTTCTTT.

The J gene is TRBJ1-5, the V gene TRBV24-1, with a tentative D call TRBD1 (6 bases). Germline V gene lookup returns CDR1 KGHDR and CDR2 SFDVKD. The CDR3 is 16 amino acids. Trimming pared 4 bases from V and 1 base from J, leaving 13 bases between. CDR3 sequence: CATSEPGTRSNQPQHF. The CDR3 nucleotides read TGTGCCACCAGTGAGCCGGGGACACGAAGCAATCAGCCCCAGCATTTT.

The chain joins TRBV29-1 to TRBJ1-2; 9 bases are a match to TRBD1. The CDR3 loop spans 15 amino acids. J gave up 4 bases and V 1 base, and 7 bases lay outside the gene matches. Germline CDR1 is SQVTM and CDR2 is ANQGSEA. For the CDR3, the DNA is TGCAGCGTTGAAGGGGAGACAGGGGGACTCTATGGCTACACCTTC. Its protein is CSVEGETGGLYGYTF.

The rearrangement joins TRBV5-1 to TRBJ2-1; unclear D gene. The CDR3 contains 13 residues. V was pared by 2 bases and J by 0 bases, with 3 bases between. Germline V gene data show CDR1 as SGHRS and CDR2 as YFSETQ. CDR3 in amino acids: CASSFVSYNEQFF. In nucleotides, the CDR3 is TGCGCCAGCAGCTTTGTCTCCTACAATGAGCAGTTCTTC.

This clonotype was counted many times. The chain links TRBV20-1 to TRBJ2-3; D tentatively fits TRBD1 or TRBD2 (6 bases each). The germline CDR1 and CDR2 sequences are DFQATT and SNEGSKA (reference sequence). This CDR3 contains 14 residues. Trimming cost V 5 bases and J 0 bases, with 12 bases left between them. CDR3 protein: CSAPGGVSTDTQYF. The CDR3 bases are TGCAGTGCTCCCGGGGGCGTAAGCACAGATACGCAGTATTTT.

This clonotype has a count of ten or more. The chain recombines TRBV4-1 with TRBJ1-2; D not resolved. The CDR3 length is 16 residues. V gave up 0 bases and J gave up 2 bases, with 13 bases separating them. Germline V gene lookup returns CDR1 MGHRA and CDR2 YSYEKL. The CDR3 bases are TGCGCCAGCAGCCAAGAGCCCGGCCGGATGAACTATGGCTACACCTTC. Protein sequence: CASSQEPGRMNYGYTF.

This clonotype occurred many times. In DNA, the CDR3 is TGTGCCAGCAGCTTAGAAAGGGGCAGCCATGAGCAGTTCTTC. Protein sequence: CASSLERGSHEQFF. J is TRBJ2-1 and V is TRBV11-3; TRBD1 might be the D (5 bases). V was shortened by 0 bases and J by 8 bases, with 11 bases between the two germline ends. Germline V CDR1 and CDR2: SGHNT, YENEEA. The CDR3 sequence is 14 residues long.

This clonotype has just a few counts. This chain uses TRBV27 with TRBJ2-1, with D possibly being TRBD1 or TRBD2 (6 bases each). Germline V gives CDR1 MNHEY, CDR2 SMNVEV (reference sequence). The CDR3 is 14 residues long. V lost 4 bases and J 5 bases, leaving 12 bases between the germline ends. CDR3 nucleotide sequence: TGTGCCAGCAGTTGGGGGGCCGGCGACAATGAGCAGTTCTTC. Amino acid sequence: CASSWGAGDNEQFF.

The chain uses TRBV9 and TRBJ2-7; TRBD2 agrees at 9 bases. The CDR3 is 13 residues long. The V segment lost 3 bases and the J segment 2 bases; nucleotides outside the gene matches: 0. Germline assignment: CDR1 SGDLS and CDR2 YYNGEE. In nucleotides, the CDR3 is TGTGCCAGCAGCGGCGGGGGGGCCTACGAGCAGTACTTC. It is translated as CASSGGGAYEQYF.

The chain carries TRBV25-1 and TRBJ2-7; tentative D call: TRBD2 (6 bases). Germline V lookup: CDR1 MGHDK, CDR2 SYGVNS. V was shortened by 3 bases and J by 2 bases, with 11 bases between the two germline ends. The CDR3 has 14 residues. The DNA of the CDR3 is TGTGCCAGCAGTGATGGAGGGGAACCCTACGAGCAGTACTTC. It translates to CASSDGGEPYEQYF.

This clonotype appeared a few times. The chain joins TRBV6-5 to TRBJ2-1, with D uncertain. Germline CDR1 reads MNHEY; CDR2 reads SVGAGI. Deletions cut 4 bases from V and 5 bases from J, with 12 bases between. This CDR3 comprises 14 residues. Written as DNA, the CDR3 is TGTGCCAGCAGTTCACGCATGTGGGACAATGAGCAGTTCTTC. It translates to CASSSRMWDNEQFF.

V is TRBV10-1 and J is TRBJ1-3; 8 bases map to TRBD1. This CDR3 comprises 15 residues. The ends lost 6 bases at V and 3 bases at J; junction bases unmatched: 7. CDR1 is WNHNN, CDR2 SYGVQD, per germline (reference sequence). The CDR3 DNA reads TGCGCCAGCAGACACAGGGGGAAGTATGGAAACACCATATATTTT. Its protein product is CASRHRGKYGNTIYF.

The chain is built from TRBV20-1 and TRBJ1-2; no firm D call. Germline V gene data show CDR1 as DFQATT and CDR2 as SNEGSKA (reference sequence). V was clipped by 6 bases and J by 4 bases, with 15 bases between them. The CDR3 contains 13 residues. The CDR3 sequence is CSAFAVGFYGYTF. Written as DNA, the CDR3 is TGCAGTGCGTTCGCGGTGGGGTTCTATGGCTACACCTTC.

This clonotype was counted many times. This chain connects TRBV19 to TRBJ2-5, with D maybe TRBD2 (5 bases). Germline V lookup: CDR1 LNHDA, CDR2 SQIVND (reference sequence). V lost 7 bases to trimming and J lost 5 bases, with 14 bases between them. The CDR3 has 13 amino acids. The CDR3 bases are TGTGCCAGTACCCAGGATGGCGGGGAGACCCAGTACTTC. Its translation is CASTQDGGETQYF.

The V and J genes are TRBV4-3 and TRBJ2-3; D tentatively fits TRBD1 or TRBD2 (6 bases each). Germline V gives CDR1 LGHNA, CDR2 YSLEER. The CDR3 loop spans 14 amino acids. V gave up 0 bases and J gave up 7 bases, with 11 bases separating them. The CDR3 loop is CASSQDSRGHTQYF. CDR3 DNA: TGCGCCAGCAGCCAAGATTCCCGGGGGCATACGCAGTATTTT.

This clonotype was seen more than once but under ten times. A junction end diverges from the germline sequence, so it may reflect a read error. The V and J genes are TRBV27 and TRBJ1-3, with 8 bases matching TRBD1. Germline V gene data show CDR1 as MNHEY and CDR2 as SMNVEV (reference sequence). The CDR3 spans 13 residues. The CDR3: CTSSRTGRDTIYF. The CDR3 region has the DNA TGTACCAGCAGCCGGACAGGGCGGGACACCATATATTTT.

This chain connects TRBV18 to TRBJ1-5; D gene ambiguous. There are 14 residues in the CDR3. With 3 bases removed from V and 0 bases from J, the gap between germline ends came to 6 bases. CDR1 is KGHSH and CDR2 is LQKENI in the germline V gene. This CDR3 reads CASSPRNSNQPQHF. CDR3 nucleotides: TGTGCCAGCTCACCTCGGAATAGCAATCAGCCCCAGCATTTT.

The chain joins TRBV10-1 to TRBJ2-3; 7 bases match TRBD2. This CDR3 region has 17 residues. CDR1 and CDR2 from the germline V gene are WNHNN and SYGVQD (reference sequence). Germline trimming cut 3 bases from V and 0 bases from J; bases unmatched to any gene: 9. The CDR3 DNA reads TGCGCCAGCAGTGAACCACTAGCGCCTCGTAGCACAGATACGCAGTATTTT. Amino acids: CASSEPLAPRSTDTQYF.